The present T cell receptor (beta chain) was sequenced within a study of blood T cell repertoires in COVID-19. About the research overall: There were acute and convalescent COVID-19 samples, and they came from the United States, Italy and Spain. From T cells, B-cell-depleted T cells, or PBMCs came the material, which was cDNA or gDNA.

Using immunoSEQ multiplex PCR, the repertoire was profiled, and TCRdb retains in-frame clones only, with some absent. This table has around 310,000 clones, over 70% appearing once. This clone appeared a single time. Ages ranged from about 18 to 89 years, with residence in about 24 US areas. Donors in Cohort 3 counted as recovered after two negative PCRs, clearance, or symptom resolution. This receptor was obtained from a man aged 25 to 45 who had recovered from COVID-19. The specimen sequenced was PBMCs or T cells enriched from blood (not recorded which).

The CDR3 reads CASSEGLAGGEQFF. DNA of the CDR3: TGCGCCAGCAGCGAGGGACTAGCGGGGGGTGAGCAGTTCTTC. The chain uses TRBV5-1 and TRBJ2-1; TRBD2 matches at 15 bases. The J segment lost 9 bases and the V segment lost 4 bases, leaving 2 bases of the junction unmatched. Germline-derived CDR1 and CDR2 are SGHRS and YFSETQ. The CDR3 spans 14 residues.